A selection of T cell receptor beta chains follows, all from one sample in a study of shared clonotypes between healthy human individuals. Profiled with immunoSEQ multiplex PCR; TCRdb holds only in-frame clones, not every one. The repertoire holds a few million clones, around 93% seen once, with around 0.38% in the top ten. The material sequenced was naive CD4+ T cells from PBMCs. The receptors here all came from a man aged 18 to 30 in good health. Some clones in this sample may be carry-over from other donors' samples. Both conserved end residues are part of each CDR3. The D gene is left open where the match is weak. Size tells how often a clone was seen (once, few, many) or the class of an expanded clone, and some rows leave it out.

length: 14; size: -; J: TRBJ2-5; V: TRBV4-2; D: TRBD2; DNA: TGTGCCAGCAGCAACCGGGAGGGCGTGGAGACCCAGTACTTC; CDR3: CASSNREGVETQYF
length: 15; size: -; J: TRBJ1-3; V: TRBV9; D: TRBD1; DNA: TGTGCCAGCAGCGCCGGACAGGGTGGTGGAAACACCATATATTTT; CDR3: CASSAGQGGGNTIYF
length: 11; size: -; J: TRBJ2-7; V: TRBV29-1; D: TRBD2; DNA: TGCAGCGTTGTCTCGGGAGGAAAGCAGTACTTC; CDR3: CSVVSGGKQYF
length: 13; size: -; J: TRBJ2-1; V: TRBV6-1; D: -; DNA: TGTGCCAGCACTTCGACAGTACTCAATGAGCAGTTCTTC; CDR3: CASTSTVLNEQFF
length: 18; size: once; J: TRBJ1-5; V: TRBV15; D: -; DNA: TGTGCCACCAGCAGAGATCCGGGGGGCGCGTATAGCAATCAGCCCCAGCATTTT; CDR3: CATSRDPGGAYSNQPQHF
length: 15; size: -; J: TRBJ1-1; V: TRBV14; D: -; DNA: TGTGCCAGCAGCCCCTTACAGGGTCCCAACACTGAAGCTTTCTTT; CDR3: CASSPLQGPNTEAFF
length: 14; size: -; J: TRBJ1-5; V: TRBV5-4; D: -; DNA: TGTGCCAGCAGCTTAGGAGGGTTCAATCAGCCCCAGCATTTT; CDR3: CASSLGGFNQPQHF
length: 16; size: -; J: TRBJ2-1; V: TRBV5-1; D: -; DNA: TGCGCCAGCAGCTTGGGTACTTCGAGCTCCTACAATGAGCAGTTCTTC; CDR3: CASSLGTSSSYNEQFF
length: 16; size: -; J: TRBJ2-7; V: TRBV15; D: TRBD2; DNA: TGTGCCACCAGCAGAGACAGGGGACTAGCGGGAGATCAGCAGTACTTC; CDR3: CATSRDRGLAGDQQYF
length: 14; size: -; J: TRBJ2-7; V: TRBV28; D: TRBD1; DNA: TGTGCCAGCAGTGGTGCGGGACAGGGTTACGAGCAGTACTTC; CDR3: CASSGAGQGYEQYF
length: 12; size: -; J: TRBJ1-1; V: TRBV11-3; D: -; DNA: TGTGCCAGCAGCTACACGAACACTGAAGCTTTCTTT; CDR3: CASSYTNTEAFF
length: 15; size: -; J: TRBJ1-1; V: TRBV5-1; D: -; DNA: TGCGCCAGCAGGACGGCAGGGGATAGGAACACTGAAGCTTTCTTT; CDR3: CASRTAGDRNTEAFF
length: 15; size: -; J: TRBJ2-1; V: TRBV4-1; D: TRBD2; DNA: TGCGCCAGCAGCCCCGGGGGGCTAGCGGGAGGATTTCCGTTCTTC; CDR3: CASSPGGLAGGFPFF
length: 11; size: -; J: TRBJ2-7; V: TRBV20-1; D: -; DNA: TGCAGTGCCCGAGGATCCTACGAGCAGTACTTC; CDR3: CSARGSYEQYF
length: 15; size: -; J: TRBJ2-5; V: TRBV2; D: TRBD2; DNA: TGTGCCAGCAGTGGACTAGCGGTAGAGCAAGAGACCCAGTACTTC; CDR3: CASSGLAVEQETQYF
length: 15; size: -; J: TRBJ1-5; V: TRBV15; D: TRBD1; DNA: TGTGCCACCAGCAGAGCGGACAGGGGGGAGAAGCCCCAGCATTTT; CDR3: CATSRADRGEKPQHF
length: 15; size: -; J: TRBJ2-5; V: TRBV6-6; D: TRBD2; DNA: TGTGCCAGCAGTTACGAACTAGCGGGAAAAGAGACCCAGTACTTC; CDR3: CASSYELAGKETQYF
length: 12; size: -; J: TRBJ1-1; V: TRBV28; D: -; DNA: TGTGCCAGCACCCCAGGTCGCGCTGAAGCTTTCTTT; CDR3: CASTPGRAEAFF
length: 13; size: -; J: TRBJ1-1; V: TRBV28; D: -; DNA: TGTGCCAGCAGAAAACCGGGCGACACTGAAGCTTTCTTT; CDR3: CASRKPGDTEAFF
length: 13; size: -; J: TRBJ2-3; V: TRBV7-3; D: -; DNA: TGTGCCAGCAGCTTAGGTATTGCAGATACGCAGTATTTT; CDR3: CASSLGIADTQYF
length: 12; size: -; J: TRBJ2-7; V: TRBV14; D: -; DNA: TGTGCCAGCAGCCACTCCTTGTGGGAGCAGTACTTC; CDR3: CASSHSLWEQYF
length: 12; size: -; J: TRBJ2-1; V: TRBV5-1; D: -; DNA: TGCGCCAGCAGCTCCTCTGAGAATGAGCAGTTCTTC; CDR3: CASSSSENEQFF
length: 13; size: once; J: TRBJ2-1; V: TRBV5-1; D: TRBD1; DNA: TGCGCCAGCAGCCCGACAGGGTCCCATGAGCAGTTCTTC; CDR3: CASSPTGSHEQFF
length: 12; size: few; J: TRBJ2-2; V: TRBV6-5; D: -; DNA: TGTGCCAGCAGTGACGGGACGATCAAGCTGTTTTTT; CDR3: CASSDGTIKLFF
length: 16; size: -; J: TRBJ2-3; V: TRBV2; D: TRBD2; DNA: TGTGCCAGCACCATAGGACTAGCGGGAGGTACAGATACGCAGTATTTT; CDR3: CASTIGLAGGTDTQYF
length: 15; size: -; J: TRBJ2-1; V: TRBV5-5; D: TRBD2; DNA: TGTGCCAGCAGGTTAGCGGGAGTAACCTACAATGAGCAGTTCTTC; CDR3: CASRLAGVTYNEQFF
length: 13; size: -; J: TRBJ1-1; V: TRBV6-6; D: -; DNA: TGTGCCAGCGATACTGGCGGGGGCACTGAAGCTTTCTTT; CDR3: CASDTGGGTEAFF
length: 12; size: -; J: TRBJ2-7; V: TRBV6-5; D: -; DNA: TGTGCCAGCAGCTCGGGACCGATGAGGGAGTACTTC; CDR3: CASSSGPMREYF
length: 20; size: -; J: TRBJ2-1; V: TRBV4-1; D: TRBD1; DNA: TGCGCCAGCAGCAGAGGGACAGGGAGTTCGGCGCTGAGCTCCTACAATGAGCAGTTCTTC; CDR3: CASSRGTGSSALSSYNEQFF
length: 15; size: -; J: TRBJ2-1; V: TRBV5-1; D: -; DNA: TGCGCCAGCAGCTTACAAGCGGTCTCCTACAATGAGCAGTTCTTC; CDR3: CASSLQAVSYNEQFF
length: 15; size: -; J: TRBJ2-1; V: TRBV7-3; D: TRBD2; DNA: TGTGCCAGCAGCCCTCGACTAGCGGGAGACAATGAGCAGTTCTTC; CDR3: CASSPRLAGDNEQFF
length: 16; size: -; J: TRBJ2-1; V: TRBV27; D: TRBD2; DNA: TGTGCCAGCAGTCTCCAACTAGCGGGAGCCCGCAATGAGCAGTTCTTC; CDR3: CASSLQLAGARNEQFF
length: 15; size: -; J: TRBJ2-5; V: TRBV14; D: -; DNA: TGTGCCAGCAGCCAAGAGTGGTCCGCACAAGAGACCCAGTACTTC; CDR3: CASSQEWSAQETQYF